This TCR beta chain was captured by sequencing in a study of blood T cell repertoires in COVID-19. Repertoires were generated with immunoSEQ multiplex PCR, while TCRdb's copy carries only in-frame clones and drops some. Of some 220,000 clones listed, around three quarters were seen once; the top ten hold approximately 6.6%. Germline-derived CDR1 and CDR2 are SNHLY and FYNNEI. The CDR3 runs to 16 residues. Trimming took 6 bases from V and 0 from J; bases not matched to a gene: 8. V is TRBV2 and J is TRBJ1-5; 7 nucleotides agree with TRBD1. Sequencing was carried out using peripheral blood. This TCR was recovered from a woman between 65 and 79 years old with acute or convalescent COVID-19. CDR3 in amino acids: CASRRDSLDSNQPQHF. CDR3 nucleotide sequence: TGTGCCAGCAGGCGGGACAGCCTTGATAGCAATCAGCCCCAGCATTTT. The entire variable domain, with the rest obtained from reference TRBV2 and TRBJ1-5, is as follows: EPEVTQTPSHQVTQMGQEVILRCVPISNHLYFYWYRQILGQKVEFLVSFYNNEISEKSEIFDDQFSVERPDGSNFTLKIRSTKLEDSAMYFCASRRDSLDSNQPQHFGDGTRLSIL.